This T cell receptor beta chain came from a study of tumor-infiltrating lymphocytes in primary liver carcinoma. Study-wide results and caveats: The 250 largest clones made up significantly more of tumor than blood repertoires (p = 0.039).

The table lists this clonotype with a few counts. As yet, its antigen is unknown. Both RNA and DNA were isolated together from about 19-30 mg of bulk tissue that had not been sorted. Per tumor, sampling covered five separate regions. V dropped 1 base and J dropped 3; count of bases not matched to a gene: 9. CDR1 and CDR2 (germline): MDHEN, SYDVKM. This CDR3 region has 18 residues. TCR beta cDNA was reverse-transcribed from 500 ng of total RNA. The reaction used a constant-region primer and ProtoScript II reverse transcriptase. Slightly modified ARM-PCR with three nested multiplex PCR rounds yielded TCR beta libraries. TRBV1-TRBV30 forward primers paired with a C-beta reverse primer drove the first two PCR rounds, about 11 cycles each. One entry per CDR3 protein, called by TCRdb with MiXCR from the multiplex PCR reads. The sample has approximately 120,000 distinct CDR3 sequences, 64% seen once; the top ten hold less than 10%.

Sequencing was carried out using liver tumor tissue from sampling region 3. Subset in this sample: tumor region T3, left-lateral pole. V and J are TRBV28 and TRBJ2-5, with 12 positions matching TRBD2. This clonotype originated in a woman in her fifties or sixties with primary liver carcinoma and hepatitis B virus infection. CDR3 sequence reads: CASSLYLAGGEREETQYF. CDR3 in DNA: TGTGCCAGCAGTTTATATCTAGCGGGAGGGGAGAGGGAAGAGACCCAGTACTTC.